The clone carrying this T cell receptor (beta chain) is categorized as medium-sized (0.01 to 0.1%). As originally analysed: Amplifying reference gene primers gave estimates of nucleated cell counts. Clones were sequenced by immunoSEQ multiplex PCR, and TCRdb holds only the in-frame ones, with some missing. The V and J calls and clone size are taken from that table; D and trimming were inferred from the DNA. There are more than 15,000 clones in the sample; 70% to 90% occur only once, and 9.5% to 10% lies in the top ten. The record originates from a study of blood T cell repertoires in COVID-19. Germline V gene sequence: CDR1 LGHNA, CDR2 YNFKEQ. This CDR3 comprises 15 residues. The V segment lost 0 bases and the J segment 4 bases; nucleotides outside the gene matches: 5.

The V gene is TRBV4-2, the J gene TRBJ2-7, with 8 bases matching TRBD1. The source of this sequence is a man aged 35-49 years with active COVID-19. Sequencing was done on a sample of peripheral blood. This CDR3 reads CASSQDPGQVYEQYF. The CDR3, as DNA: TGTGCCAGCAGCCAAGATCCGGGACAGGTATACGAGCAGTACTTC.